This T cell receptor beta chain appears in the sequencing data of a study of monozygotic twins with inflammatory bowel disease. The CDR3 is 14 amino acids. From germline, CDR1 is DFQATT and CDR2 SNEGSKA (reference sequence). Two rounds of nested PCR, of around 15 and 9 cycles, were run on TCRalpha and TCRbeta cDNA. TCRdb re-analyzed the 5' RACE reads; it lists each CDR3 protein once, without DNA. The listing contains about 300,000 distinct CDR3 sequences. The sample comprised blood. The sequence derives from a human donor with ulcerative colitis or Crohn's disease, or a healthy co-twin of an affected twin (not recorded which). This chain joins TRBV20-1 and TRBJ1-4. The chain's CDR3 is CSAASGATNEKLFF.